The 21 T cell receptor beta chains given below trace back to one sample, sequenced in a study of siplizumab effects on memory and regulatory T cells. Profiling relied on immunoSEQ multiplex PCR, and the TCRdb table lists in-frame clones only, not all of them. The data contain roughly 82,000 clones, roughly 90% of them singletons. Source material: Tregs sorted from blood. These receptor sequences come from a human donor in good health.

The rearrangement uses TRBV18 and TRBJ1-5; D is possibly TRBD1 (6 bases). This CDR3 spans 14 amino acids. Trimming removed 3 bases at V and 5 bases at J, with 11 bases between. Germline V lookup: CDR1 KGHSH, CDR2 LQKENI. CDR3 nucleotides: TGTGCCAGCTCACCCAGCAGGGGAGATCAGCCCCAGCATTTT. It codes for CASSPSRGDQPQHF.

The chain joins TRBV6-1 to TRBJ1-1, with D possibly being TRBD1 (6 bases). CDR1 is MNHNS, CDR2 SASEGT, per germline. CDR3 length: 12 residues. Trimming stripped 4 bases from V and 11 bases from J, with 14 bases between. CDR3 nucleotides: TGTGCCAGCAGTGCCGACAGGAGCAAGGCTTTCTTT. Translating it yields CASSADRSKAFF.

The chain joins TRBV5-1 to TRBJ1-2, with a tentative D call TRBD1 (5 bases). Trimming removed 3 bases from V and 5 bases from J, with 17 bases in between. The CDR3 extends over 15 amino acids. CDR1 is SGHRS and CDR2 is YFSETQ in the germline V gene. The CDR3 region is CASSSYQGVGYGYTF. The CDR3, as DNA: TGCGCCAGCAGCTCTTACCAGGGCGTCGGGTATGGCTACACCTTC.

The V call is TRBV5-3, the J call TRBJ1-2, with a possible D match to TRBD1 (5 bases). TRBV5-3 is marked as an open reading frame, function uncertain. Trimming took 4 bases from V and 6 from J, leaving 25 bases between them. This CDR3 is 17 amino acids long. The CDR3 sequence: CARSIHASIQGEDGYTF. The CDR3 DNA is TGTGCCAGAAGCATCCATGCCTCCATCCAGGGAGAAGATGGCTACACCTTC.

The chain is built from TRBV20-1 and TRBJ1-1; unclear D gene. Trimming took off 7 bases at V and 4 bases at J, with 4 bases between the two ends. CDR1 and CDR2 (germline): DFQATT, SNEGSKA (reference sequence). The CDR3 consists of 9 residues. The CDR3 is CSVRTEAFF. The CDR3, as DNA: TGCAGTGTACGCACTGAAGCTTTCTTT.

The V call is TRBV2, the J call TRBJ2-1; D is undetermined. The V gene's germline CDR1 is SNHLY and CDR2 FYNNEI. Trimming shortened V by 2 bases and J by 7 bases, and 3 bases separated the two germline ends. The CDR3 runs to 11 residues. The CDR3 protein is CASSEWNEQFF. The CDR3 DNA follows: TGTGCCAGCAGTGAATGGAATGAGCAGTTCTTC. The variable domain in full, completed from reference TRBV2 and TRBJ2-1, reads EPEVTQTPSHQVTQMGQEVILRCVPISNHLYFYWYRQILGQKVEFLVSFYNNEISEKSEIFDDQFSVERPDGSNFTLKIRSTKLEDSAMYFCASSEWNEQFFGPGTRLTVL.

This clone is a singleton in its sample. The CDR3 protein is CASSLDSQASGAGTQYF. In DNA form, the CDR3 reads TGTGCCAGCAGCTTAGATAGTCAGGCGTCAGGCGCGGGTACGCAGTATTTT. The rearrangement joins TRBV11-2 to TRBJ2-3; TRBD2 is a possible D gene (5 bases). V was cut by 0 bases and J by 8 bases, with 21 bases left in between. Germline V gives CDR1 SGHAT, CDR2 FQNNGV. There are 17 residues in the CDR3.

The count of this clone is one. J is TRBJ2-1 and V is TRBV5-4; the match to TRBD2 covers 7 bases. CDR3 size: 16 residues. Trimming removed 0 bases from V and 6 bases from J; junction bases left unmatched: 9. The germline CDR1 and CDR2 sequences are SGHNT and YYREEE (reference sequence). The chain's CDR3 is CASSLDVAGKLNEQFF. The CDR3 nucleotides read TGTGCCAGCAGCTTGGACGTAGCGGGTAAGCTCAATGAGCAGTTCTTC. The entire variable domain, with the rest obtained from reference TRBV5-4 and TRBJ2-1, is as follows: ETGVTQSPTHLIKTRGQQVTLRCSSQSGHNTVSWYQQALGQGPQFIFQYYREEENGRGNFPPRFSGLQFPNYSSELNVNALELDDSALYLCASSLDVAGKLNEQFFGPGTRLTVL.

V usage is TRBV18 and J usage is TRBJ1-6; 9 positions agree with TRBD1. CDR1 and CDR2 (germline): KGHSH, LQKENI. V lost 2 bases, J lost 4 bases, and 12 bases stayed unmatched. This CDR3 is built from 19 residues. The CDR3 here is CASSPTPSSTGGYNSPLHF. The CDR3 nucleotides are TGTGCCAGCTCACCAACACCTAGTTCGACAGGGGGTTATAATTCACCCCTCCACTTT.

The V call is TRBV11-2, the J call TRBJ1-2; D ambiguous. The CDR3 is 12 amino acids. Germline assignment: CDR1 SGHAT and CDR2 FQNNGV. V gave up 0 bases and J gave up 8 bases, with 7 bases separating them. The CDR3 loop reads CASSLDVEGYTF. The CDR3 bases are TGTGCCAGCAGCTTAGATGTCGAGGGCTACACCTTC. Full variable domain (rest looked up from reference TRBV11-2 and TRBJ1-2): EAGVAQSPRYKIIEKRQSVAFWCNPISGHATLYWYQQILGQGPKLLIQFQNNGVVDDSQLPKDRFSAERLKGVDSTLKIQPAKLEDSAVYLCASSLDVEGYTFGSGTRLTVV.

The CDR3, as DNA: TGTGCCAGCAGTGTCGAGGTCCCGAACACTGAAGCTTTCTTT. Protein sequence: CASSVEVPNTEAFF. The V and J genes are TRBV2 and TRBJ1-1, with D unresolved. The V gene's germline CDR1 is SNHLY and CDR2 FYNNEI. The CDR3 runs to 14 residues. Trimming left V 4 bases short and J 1 base short, with 10 bases between.

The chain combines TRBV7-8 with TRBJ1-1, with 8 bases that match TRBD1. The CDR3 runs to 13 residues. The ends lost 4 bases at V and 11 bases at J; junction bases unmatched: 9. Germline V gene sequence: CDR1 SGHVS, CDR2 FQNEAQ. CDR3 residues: CASSSLTGQGAFF. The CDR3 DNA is TGTGCCAGCAGCTCTCTAACCGGACAGGGTGCTTTCTTT.

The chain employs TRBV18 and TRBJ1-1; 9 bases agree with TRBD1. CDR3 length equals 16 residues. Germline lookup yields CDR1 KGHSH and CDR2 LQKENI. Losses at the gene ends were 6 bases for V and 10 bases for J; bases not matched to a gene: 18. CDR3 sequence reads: CASSPPTTGGIMGAFF. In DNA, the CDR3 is TGTGCCAGCTCCCCCCCTACTACAGGGGGCATTATGGGAGCTTTCTTT.

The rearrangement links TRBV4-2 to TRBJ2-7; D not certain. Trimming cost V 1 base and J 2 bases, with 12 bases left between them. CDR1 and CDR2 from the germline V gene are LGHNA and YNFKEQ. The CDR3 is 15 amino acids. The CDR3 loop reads CASSQVERLAYEQYF. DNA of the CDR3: TGTGCCAGCAGCCAAGTAGAACGGCTCGCCTACGAGCAGTACTTC.

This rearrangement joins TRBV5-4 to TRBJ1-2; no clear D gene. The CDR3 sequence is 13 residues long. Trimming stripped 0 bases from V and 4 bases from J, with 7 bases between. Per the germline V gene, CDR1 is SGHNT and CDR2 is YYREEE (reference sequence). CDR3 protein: CASSLDTVYGYTF. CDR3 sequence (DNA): TGTGCCAGCAGCTTGGACACAGTCTATGGCTACACCTTC.

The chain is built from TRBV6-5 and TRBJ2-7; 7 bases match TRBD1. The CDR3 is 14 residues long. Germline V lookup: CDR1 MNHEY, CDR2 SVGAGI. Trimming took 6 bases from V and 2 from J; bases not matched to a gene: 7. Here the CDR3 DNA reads TGTGCCAGCAGGGGTACAGGGGACGCCTACGAGCAGTACTTC. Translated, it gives CASRGTGDAYEQYF.

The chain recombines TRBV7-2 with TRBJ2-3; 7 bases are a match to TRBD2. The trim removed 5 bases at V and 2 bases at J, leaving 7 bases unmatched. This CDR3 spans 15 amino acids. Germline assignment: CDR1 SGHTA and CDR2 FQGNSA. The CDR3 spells CASSGPGTNTDTQYF. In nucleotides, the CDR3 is TGTGCCAGCAGCGGTCCCGGGACTAACACAGATACGCAGTATTTT.

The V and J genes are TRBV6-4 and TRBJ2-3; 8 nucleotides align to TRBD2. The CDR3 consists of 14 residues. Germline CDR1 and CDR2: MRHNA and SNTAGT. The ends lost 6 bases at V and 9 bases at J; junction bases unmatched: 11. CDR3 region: CASRKAPGLATQYF. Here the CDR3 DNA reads TGTGCCAGCAGAAAGGCCCCCGGACTAGCAACGCAGTATTTT.

The CDR3 region is CASSTKTGVAVFVKNIQYF. CDR3 in DNA: TGTGCCAGCAGCACGAAGACAGGGGTCGCTGTGTTTGTCAAAAACATTCAGTACTTC. The chain combines TRBV21-1 with TRBJ2-4; the table's D call, TRBD1, has no DNA check behind it. TRBV21-1 is labeled a pseudogene. There are 19 residues in the CDR3.

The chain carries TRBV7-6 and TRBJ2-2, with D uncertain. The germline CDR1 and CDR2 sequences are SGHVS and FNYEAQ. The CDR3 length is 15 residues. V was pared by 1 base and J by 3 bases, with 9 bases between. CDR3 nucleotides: TGTGCCAGCAGCTTAGTTAAAGGAGACACCGGGGAGCTGTTTTTT. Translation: CASSLVKGDTGELFF.

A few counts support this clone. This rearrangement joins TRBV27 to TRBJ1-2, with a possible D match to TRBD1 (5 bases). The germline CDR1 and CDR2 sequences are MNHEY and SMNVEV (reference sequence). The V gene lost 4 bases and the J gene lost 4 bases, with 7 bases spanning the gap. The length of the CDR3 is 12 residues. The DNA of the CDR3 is TGTGCCAGCAGTTCTCAGGGCTATGGCTACACCTTC. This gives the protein CASSSQGYGYTF.